This TCR beta chain was sequenced in a study of blood T cell repertoires in COVID-19 (dated by TCRdb to 2020 to 2021). About the study as a whole: Samples from collaborators originated in the United States, Italy and Spain and spanned both the acute and convalescent phases of COVID-19. The prospective study material was composed of cDNA or gDNA derived from T cells, B-cell-depleted T cells, or PBMCs. The dataset comprised deeply sampled blood TCRbeta repertoires from subjects exposed to, actively infected with, or recovered from COVID-19. The repertoires were released in a freely available public database meant as a resource for research on the immune response to SARS-CoV-2. Samples came from the ongoing ImmuneRACE study (first 160 participants) plus 1,254 subjects from 6 global collaborators. Nearly every sample came with metadata listing a de-identified subject ID, COVID-19 status, age in years and sex. Where available, HLA class I and class II types were obtained from metadata supplied by the sample provider rather than from assay-based typing. General findings and caveats noted by the study authors: Clinical and demographic metadata were provided uncurated, with the amount varying by source and participant.

Including the terminal cysteine and phenylalanine, the CDR3 comprises 16 residues. Solely the CDR3 DNA is kept, with 48 bases framed from the first base. Deletion took 0 bases off V and 2 bases off J, with a span of 14 bases between the germline ends. CDR1 and CDR2, looked up from the germline V gene, are SGHRS and YFSETQ. TCRbeta CDR3 regions were amplified from genomic DNA by means of the immunoSEQ Assay, a bias-controlled multiplex PCR. The published analysis was carried out like this. Nucleated cell counts per sample were estimated from amplification of reference gene primers within the assay. To quantify the absolute abundance of each unique TCRbeta CDR3 rearrangement, sequence reads were collapsed and filtered. Productive Simpson clonality was computed per sample as the square root of Simpson's diversity index over productive rearrangements. This immuneACCESS table, as held by TCRdb, lists in-frame sequences with V and J called but not all clones. Of the missing ones, under half trace to an unresolved V gene in checked studies; the others have no known cause. V and J calls plus clone size are reproduced from that table; the DNA served to infer D and trimming. The sample records around 700,000 clones, 75% to 90% of which are singletons. Around 0.3% of the sample rests with the top ten.

Collaborating institutions collected whole blood in K2EDTA tubes following their own protocols. For TCRbeta analysis, collaborators shipped samples as frozen whole blood, isolated PBMCs, or DNA extracted from either of those sample types. Notes on this clone: What this receptor recognizes is not known. No base quality information exists; no much larger clone differs at one position.

The sequenced sample consisted of peripheral blood. The sequence was obtained from a woman between 18 and 29 years old with acute or convalescent COVID-19. The rearranged chain carries TRBV5-1 and TRBJ1-1, with TRBD1 perhaps the D gene, on 6 matching bases. Read as DNA, the sequence is TGCGCCAGCAGCTTGGTCCCTTCGACAGGCAACACTGAAGCTTTCTTT. It codes for CASSLVPSTGNTEAFF.